The present T cell receptor (beta chain) was sequenced within a study of shared clonotypes between healthy human individuals. Study-level findings and limits: Having only a few donors restricted how much genetic and exposure-history diversity was captured.

All donors were Caucasian adults living in Nashville, Tennessee. This clone was counted ten times or more. What it binds is not known. V lost 10 bases and J lost 4, with 13 bases in between. The CDR3 totals 12 residues. Germline V CDR1 and CDR2: MNHNS, SASEGT. The authors sequenced unsorted PBMC DNA on ten immunoSEQ deep assay plates. Measured with immunoSEQ multiplex PCR; TCRdb has only the in-frame clones, and not every one. The top ten clones hold more than 10% of a sample with around 530,000 clones, roughly 79% of them seen once. The chain couples TRBV6-1 to TRBJ1-2, with D possibly TRBD1 on 5 matching bases. Sequencing was performed on PBMCs. The source is a middle-aged woman in good health. Some clones in this sample may be carry-over from other donors' samples. CDR3 nucleotides: TGTGCCACCGGCCCGAGGGGCTATGGCTACACCTTC. It encodes CATGPRGYGYTF.